These T cell receptor beta chains were read from a single sample in a study of blood T cells in healthy people across ages. TCRdb used MiXCR to reprocess the 5' RACE reads, holding one entry per CDR3 protein. The table lists over a million distinct CDR3 sequences, about 23% of them singletons. This sample also appeared in a second study, on T cells of mothers and their children.

The sequenced sample was blood. The receptors here all came from a girl aged 2-15 years in good health. Each CDR3 is given with its conserved first and last residue. The D gene is left open where the match is weak. Rows give clone size only sometimes, using once, few, many, or a class for an expanded clone.

V gene	clone size	CDR3 length	D gene	J gene	CDR3 protein	CDR3 DNA
TRBV29-1	.	12	.	TRBJ1-4	CSGSGDNEKLFF	TGCAGTGGTTCCGGTGACAATGAAAAACTGTTTTTT
TRBV7-8	.	15	.	TRBJ2-7	CASSLAGQYPYEQYF	TGTGCCAGCAGCTTAGCGGGCCAGTATCCCTACGAGCAGTACTTC
TRBV29-1	few	14	TRBD2	TRBJ2-7	CSATGGQGTYEQYF	TGCAGCGCCACGGGGGGGCAGGGCACCTACGAGCAGTACTTC
TRBV10-3	.	15	.	TRBJ2-2	CAISELLTNTGELFF	TGTGCCATCAGTGAGTTGTTAACGAACACCGGGGAGCTGTTTTTT
TRBV29-1	.	18	.	TRBJ2-6	CSVGGAGTLPSGANVLTF	TGCAGCGTTGGGGGGGCGGGGACGTTACCCTCTGGGGCCAACGTCCTGACTTTC
TRBV6-6	.	15	.	TRBJ1-2	CASSYPAGGHYGYTF	TGCGCCAGCAGTTATCCCGCGGGGGGTCACTATGGCTACACCTTC
TRBV4-1	few	15	.	TRBJ1-5	CASSQEGDSNQPQHF	TGCGCCAGCAGCCAAGAGGGCGATAGCAATCAGCCCCAGCATTTT
TRBV6-5	few	15	.	TRBJ2-5	CASTRSNGPKETQYF	TGTGCCAGCACCCGATCCAATGGACCCAAAGAGACCCAGTACTTC
TRBV7-8	.	15	.	TRBJ2-7	CASSLGTLGPYEQYF	TGTGCCAGCAGCTTAGGGACCCTGGGCCCCTACGAGCAGTACTTC
TRBV7-2	.	15	.	TRBJ1-6	CASSFIQGGNSPLHF	TGTGCCAGCAGCTTTATACAGGGTGGGAATTCACCCCTCCACTTT
TRBV12-3/TRBV12-4	.	15	.	TRBJ2-3	CASRAFSGTTDTQYF	TGTGCCAGCAGGGCCTTCAGTGGCACCACAGATACGCAGTATTTT
TRBV5-1	.	15	.	TRBJ2-7	CASKPRIGSSYEQHF	TGCGCCAGCAAGCCGAGGATAGGAAGTTCCTACGAGCAGCACTTC
TRBV29-1	few	13	.	TRBJ2-7	CSADTGATYEQYF	TGCAGCGCAGACACGGGGGCGACCTACGAGCAGTACTTC
TRBV9	few	14	TRBD1	TRBJ1-6	CASDRGPDNSPLHF	TGTGCCAGCGACAGGGGTCCTGATAATTCACCCCTCCACTTT
TRBV20-1	few	15	.	TRBJ2-1	CSARNIRGDYNEQFF	TGCAGTGCTAGAAATATACGGGGAGACTACAATGAGCAGTTCTTC
TRBV3-1	few	16	.	TRBJ1-4	CASSQEVGGSWEKLFF	TGTGCCAGCAGCCAAGAGGTTGGGGGCTCCTGGGAAAAACTGTTTTTT
TRBV12-3/TRBV12-4	.	15	.	TRBJ2-5	CASSPNYLGQETQYF	TGTGCCAGCAGCCCCAACTACTTGGGGCAAGAGACCCAGTACTTC
TRBV4-1	few	13	.	TRBJ2-3	CASSQESGDTQYF	TGTGCCAGCAGCCAAGAGAGTGGCGATACGCAGTATTTT
TRBV12-3/TRBV12-4	few	15	.	TRBJ1-4	CASSWTVATNEKLFF	TGTGCCAGCAGTTGGACAGTTGCAACTAATGAAAAACTGTTTTTT
TRBV29-1	.	13	.	TRBJ2-1	CSVVARSNNEQFF	TGCAGCGTTGTCGCTAGATCTAACAATGAGCAGTTCTTC
TRBV29-1	.	12	.	TRBJ2-6	CSVAPGANVLTF	TGCAGCGTTGCTCCTGGGGCCAACGTCCTGACTTTC
TRBV11-2	many	15	.	TRBJ2-1	CASSSQRPAYNEQFF	TGTGCCAGCAGCTCTCAGAGGCCTGCCTACAATGAGCAGTTCTTC
TRBV27	few	15	.	TRBJ2-5	CASSLSPGDQETQYF	TGTGCCAGCAGTTTATCCCCGGGGGACCAAGAGACCCAGTACTTC
TRBV2	.	15	.	TRBJ2-7	CASSDASRVLDEQYF	TGTGCCAGCAGTGATGCCTCCAGGGTCCTGGACGAGCAGTACTTC
TRBV6-5	many	14	.	TRBJ1-3	CASSSGGSGNTIYF	TGTGCCAGCAGCTCGGGGGGCTCCGGAAACACCATATATTTT
TRBV20-1	few	14	.	TRBJ2-5	CSASDLVKQETQYF	TGCAGTGCTAGCGACCTCGTGAAGCAAGAGACCCAGTACTTC
TRBV5-6	few	20	.	TRBJ2-1	CASSYSRSSSLRPLLDEQFF	TGTGCCAGCAGCTATTCTAGATCGTCCTCTTTGCGCCCCCTCCTCGATGAGCAGTTCTTC
TRBV6-5	.	19	TRBD1	TRBJ1-3	CASSYGTGDLQISGNTIYF	TGTGCCAGCAGTTACGGGACAGGAGACCTCCAGATCTCTGGAAACACCATATATTTT
TRBV7-2	.	14	.	TRBJ2-1	CASSLEVSSNEQFF	TGTGCCAGCAGCTTGGAAGTTTCGTCGAATGAGCAGTTCTTC
TRBV5-1	few	12	.	TRBJ1-2	CASSLEQYGYTF	TGCGCCAGCAGCTTGGAACAGTATGGCTACACCTTC
TRBV5-1	few	17	TRBD2	TRBJ2-5	CASGPGTLSSGQETQYF	TGCGCCAGCGGCCCTGGCACCCTATCTAGCGGCCAAGAGACCCAGTACTTC
TRBV9	few	13	.	TRBJ2-7	CASSVVSTGEQYF	TGTGCCAGCAGCGTAGTTTCTACGGGTGAGCAGTACTTC
TRBV24-1	.	16	.	TRBJ2-7	CATSDNGPSVVREQYF	TGTGCCACCAGTGATAATGGGCCGTCAGTAGTACGAGAGCAGTACTTC
TRBV11-3	few	14	TRBD1	TRBJ2-1	CASSLDRGFGEQFF	TGTGCCAGCAGCTTAGACAGGGGGTTCGGTGAGCAGTTCTTC
TRBV4-1	.	13	.	TRBJ1-4	CASSQDVWEKLFF	TGCGCCAGCAGCCAAGATGTTTGGGAAAAACTGTTTTTT
TRBV3-1	.	14	TRBD2	TRBJ2-5	CASSHHSGGETQYF	TGTGCCAGCAGTCATCACAGCGGGGGAGAGACCCAGTACTTC
TRBV2	.	15	.	TRBJ2-7	CASIAGTHSSYEQYF	TGTGCCAGCATAGCCGGGACCCATAGCTCCTACGAGCAGTACTTC
TRBV6-5	few	14	.	TRBJ1-5	CASSYSQGSQPQHF	TGTGCCAGCAGTTACTCACAGGGCAGTCAGCCCCAGCATTTT
TRBV6-1	.	16	TRBD1	TRBJ2-4	CASSEGSGTGGNIQYF	TGTGCCAGCAGTGAAGGGTCCGGGACAGGGGGAAACATTCAGTACTTC
TRBV10-3	.	14	.	TRBJ2-4	CAISPRDRANIQYF	TGTGCCATCAGTCCGCGGGACAGAGCAAACATTCAGTACTTC
TRBV7-8	few	15	TRBD1	TRBJ2-7	CASSNTGTGFYEQYF	TGTGCCAGCAGCAATACCGGGACAGGGTTCTACGAGCAGTACTTC
TRBV7-9	few	13	TRBD1	TRBJ1-4	CASSSDRAEKLFF	TGTGCCAGCAGCTCCGACAGGGCTGAAAAACTGTTTTTT
TRBV12-3/TRBV12-4	.	12	.	TRBJ2-7	CASGGPTYEQYF	TGTGCCAGCGGGGGGCCCACCTACGAGCAGTACTTC
TRBV7-6	.	16	.	TRBJ2-3	CASSSASGAVTDTQYF	TGTGCCAGCAGCTCAGCCAGCGGAGCAGTGACAGATACGCAGTATTTT
TRBV27	.	13	.	TRBJ1-1	CASSFGGQSEAFF	TGTGCCAGCAGTTTCGGAGGACAGTCTGAAGCTTTCTTT
TRBV7-2	.	14	.	TRBJ1-1	CASSRGREYVGAFF	TGTGCCAGCAGCAGAGGGAGGGAATACGTAGGAGCTTTCTTT
TRBV5-6	.	15	TRBD2	TRBJ2-1	CASSLTLAGANEQFF	TGTGCCAGCAGCTTGACGCTAGCGGGAGCCAATGAGCAGTTCTTC
TRBV20-1	.	15	TRBD1	TRBJ1-3	CSARKQGNAGNTIYF	TGCAGTGCTAGAAAACAGGGGAACGCGGGAAACACCATATATTTT
TRBV18	.	16	.	TRBJ1-4	CASSLRRRSTNEKLFF	TGTGCCAGCTCTCTCCGGAGGAGGTCAACTAATGAAAAACTGTTTTTT
TRBV5-1	.	15	.	TRBJ2-1	CASSFLTLADNEQFF	TGCGCCAGCAGCTTTCTAACCTTAGCGGACAATGAGCAGTTCTTC
TRBV14	few	14	TRBD1	TRBJ2-7	CASRPGTGYSAQYF	TGTGCCAGCAGACCCGGGACAGGGTATAGCGCGCAGTACTTC
TRBV6-1	.	10	.	TRBJ2-4	CASSAAGWDF	TGTGCCAGCAGTGCGGCGGGGTGGGACTTC
TRBV15	.	11	.	TRBJ2-1	CATSRDRWQFF	TGTGCCACCAGCAGAGATCGTTGGCAGTTCTTC
TRBV20-1	.	14	.	TRBJ2-1	CSAIRQDLYNEQFF	TGCAGTGCTATTAGACAGGACCTGTACAATGAGCAGTTCTTC
TRBV4-1	.	17	TRBD2	TRBJ2-3	CASSQVGGRISTDTQYF	TGCGCCAGCAGCCAAGTGGGAGGGAGAATTAGCACAGATACGCAGTATTTT